The T cell receptor (beta chain) under discussion was sequenced for a study of cytomegalovirus exposure and HLA in healthy donors. General observations from the study: Later on, analysis showed that most CMV-associated TCR beta chains appeared to be HLA-restricted. In a later analysis, parvovirus B19, influenza, CMV and Epstein-Barr virus appeared linked to several top co-occurrence clusters. In an earlier analysis, about 87% or about 30%: the productive usage of most TCR beta V segments. Some TCR beta chains (around 160 of them) were listed as cytomegalovirus-associated.

Germline-derived CDR1 and CDR2 are SGDLS and YYNGEE. With V trimmed by 0 bases and J by 3 bases, 5 bases remained unmatched. The CDR3 has 16 amino acids. On this clone itself: What it binds is unknown.

The PCR made use of 60 Vbeta and 13 Jbeta primers. TCRdb's copy holds only in-frame clones and misses some; the assay was immunoSEQ multiplex PCR. This sample has more than 100,000 clones, with approximately 77% found just once. This sequence originates from a woman aged 40 to 55 in good health and CMV-seronegative. This chain uses TRBV9 with TRBJ2-7; 11 bases are shared with TRBD2. The material sequenced was PBMCs. CDR3 residues: CASSVEASGGFYEQYF. CDR3 coding DNA: TGTGCCAGCAGCGTAGAGGCTAGCGGGGGGTTCTACGAGCAGTACTTC.